The 31 T cell receptor beta chains below were found in one sample sequenced in a study of shared clonotypes between healthy human individuals. CD45RO-negative, CCR7-selected cells formed the naive CD8 fraction, which excluded terminally differentiated effector memory CD45RA+ cells. Method: immunoSEQ multiplex PCR; TCRdb's copy keeps in-frame clones and lacks some. The table includes millions of clones, 85% to 95% detected once. Sequencing input: naive CD8+ T cells sorted from blood. These receptors were taken from a man aged 18 to 29 in good health.

This sequence joins TRBV7-2 and TRBJ2-3, with D tentatively TRBD2 (6 bases). V was shortened by 1 base and J by 0 bases, with 11 bases between the two germline ends. CDR1 is SGHTA and CDR2 is FQGNSA in the germline V gene. This CDR3 has 16 amino acids. DNA for the CDR3: TGTGCCAGCAGCTTAGAGGTTAGCGGAAGCACAGATACGCAGTATTTT. Translated: CASSLEVSGSTDTQYF.

This clone has just one count. The sample contains more than one DNA sequence encoding this CDR3. The genes are TRBV5-1 and TRBJ2-7; 14 bases match TRBD2. This CDR3 has 15 amino acids. The V and J ends lost 3 bases and 4 bases, in that order; junction bases with no gene match: 3. CDR1 is SGHRS, CDR2 YFSETQ, per germline. CDR3 residues: CASSSGLAGAYEQYF. CDR3 DNA: TGCGCCAGCAGCTCGGGACTAGCGGGAGCATACGAGCAGTACTTC.

This chain links TRBV11-2 with TRBJ2-2; weak D call: TRBD2 (6 bases). Trimming stripped 1 base from V and 2 bases from J, with 8 bases between. The CDR3 is 15 residues long. Germline V gene data show CDR1 as SGHAT and CDR2 as FQNNGV. This CDR3 reads CASSLAGANTGELFF. CDR3 DNA: TGTGCCAGCAGCTTAGCGGGAGCTAACACCGGGGAGCTGTTTTTT.

The rearrangement links TRBV7-2 to TRBJ2-1; 8 positions agree with TRBD1. V trimming: 5 bases; J trimming: 3 bases; junction bases outside the gene matches: 6. This CDR3 comprises 15 residues. Germline V CDR1 and CDR2: SGHTA, FQGNSA. Written as DNA, the CDR3 is TGTGCCAGCAGCGTAACAGGGGGGAACTACAATGAGCAGTTCTTC. It encodes CASSVTGGNYNEQFF. The whole variable domain, remainder taken from reference TRBV7-2 and TRBJ2-1, is GAGVSQSPSNKVTEKGKDVELRCDPISGHTALYWYRQSLGQGLEFLIYFQGNSAPDKSGLPSDRFSAERTGGSVSTLTIQRTQQEDSAVYLCASSVTGGNYNEQFFGPGTRLTVL.

A remark on this clone: Other DNA sequences in the same sample also yield this CDR3. The V gene is TRBV4-1, the J gene TRBJ2-7; perhaps TRBD2 as D (5 bases). This CDR3 is 14 amino acids long. The germline V gene has CDR1 MGHRA and CDR2 YSYEKL. Trimming pared 0 bases from V and 4 bases from J, leaving 10 bases between. The CDR3 protein is CASSQEPGLYEQYF. CDR3 in DNA: TGCGCCAGCAGCCAAGAGCCTGGACTTTACGAGCAGTACTTC.

The CDR3 DNA is TGCGCCAGCAGCCACCTAGGGGACAGCAATGTGAACACTGAAGCTTTCTTT. Protein: CASSHLGDSNVNTEAFF. The chain joins TRBV5-1 to TRBJ1-1; 7 bases map to TRBD1. J was trimmed by 0 bases and V by 4 bases; bases with no gene match: 12. Per germline, CDR1 SGHRS and CDR2 YFSETQ. The CDR3 is 17 amino acids.

The rearrangement uses TRBV4-2 and TRBJ2-7; TRBD2 agrees at 7 bases. Germline V CDR1 and CDR2: LGHNA, YNFKEQ. CDR3 length: 15 residues. Unmatched junction bases numbered 6, after V lost 0 bases and J lost 4 bases. The CDR3 coding sequence is TGTGCCAGCAGCCAAGAGGCCGGGGGGTATTACGAGCAGTACTTC. Its translation is CASSQEAGGYYEQYF.

V usage is TRBV6-1 and J usage is TRBJ2-7; tentatively, D is TRBD1 (5 bases). V shed 2 bases and J shed 3 bases, with 17 bases lying between them. There are 16 residues in the CDR3. Germline V gene sequence: CDR1 MNHNS, CDR2 SASEGT. The CDR3 reads CASSELGRANFYEQYF. The CDR3 DNA reads as TGTGCCAGCAGTGAACTTGGCAGGGCAAATTTCTACGAGCAGTACTTC.

V and J are TRBV19 and TRBJ1-1; TRBD1 matches at 7 bases. Germline values: CDR1 LNHDA, CDR2 SQIVND (reference sequence). CDR3 size: 15 residues. The V gene end was trimmed by 5 bases and the J gene end by 0 bases; junction bases not matched to a gene: 6. CDR3 amino acids: CASSGRQGLNTEAFF. CDR3 DNA sequence: TGTGCCAGTAGTGGTAGACAGGGACTGAACACTGAAGCTTTCTTT.

The chain uses TRBV7-2 and TRBJ2-7; the match to TRBD1 covers 9 bases. The germline gives CDR1 SGHTA, CDR2 FQGNSA. Losses at the gene ends were 1 base for V and 1 base for J; bases not matched to a gene: 5. The CDR3 runs 16 residues. CDR3 protein: CASSLGFGQGSYEQYF. The CDR3 region has the DNA TGTGCCAGCAGCTTAGGATTCGGACAGGGGTCCTACGAGCAGTACTTC. The complete variable domain, with remaining parts taken from reference TRBV7-2 and TRBJ2-7, reads GAGVSQSPSNKVTEKGKDVELRCDPISGHTALYWYRQSLGQGLEFLIYFQGNSAPDKSGLPSDRFSAERTGGSVSTLTIQRTQQEDSAVYLCASSLGFGQGSYEQYFGPGTRLTVT.

The genes are TRBV7-2 and TRBJ1-2; TRBD1 matches 7 bases. The CDR3 loop spans 13 amino acids. Germline-derived CDR1 and CDR2 are SGHTA and FQGNSA. Trimming removed 4 bases from V and 8 bases from J; junction bases left unmatched: 7. CDR3 residues: CASSWDSGWGYTF. CDR3 bases: TGTGCCAGCAGCTGGGACAGCGGCTGGGGCTACACCTTC.

This clone occurred a few times. The rearrangement links TRBV9 to TRBJ2-6; no clear D. With 3 bases removed from V and 0 bases from J, the gap between germline ends came to 7 bases. The germline CDR1 and CDR2 sequences are SGDLS and YYNGEE. The CDR3 contains 15 residues. The CDR3 coding sequence is TGTGCCAGCAGCGGATACAGCTCTGGGGCCAACGTCCTGACTTTC. Amino acid sequence: CASSGYSSGANVLTF.

Concerning this clone itself: It may be a read error: a sequence one base away is much more abundant. In the same sample, other DNA sequences code for this CDR3. The rearrangement uses TRBV10-3 and TRBJ1-2, with D uncertain. The CDR3 runs 12 residues. Deletions cut 3 bases from V and 2 bases from J, with 4 bases between. Germline loops: CDR1 ENHRY, CDR2 SYGVKD. CDR3 sequence reads: CAISDGNYGYTF. CDR3 nucleotides: TGTGCCATCAGTGACGGGAACTATGGCTACACCTTC.

The chain has TRBV5-1 and TRBJ2-2, with 7 nucleotides matching TRBD1. Germline V gene sequence: CDR1 SGHRS, CDR2 YFSETQ. The CDR3 spans 16 residues. Germline trimming cut 0 bases from V and 3 bases from J; bases unmatched to any gene: 5. The DNA of the CDR3 is TGCGCCAGCAGCTTGGCATGGACAGGAGACACCGGGGAGCTGTTTTTT. Its protein product is CASSLAWTGDTGELFF.

The chain employs TRBV2 and TRBJ2-7, with TRBD1 matching 9 bases. With V trimmed by 6 bases and J by 7 bases, 10 bases remained unmatched. The CDR3 extends over 14 amino acids. The germline V gene encodes CDR1 SNHLY and CDR2 FYNNEI. DNA of the CDR3: TGTGCCAGCAGAGTCCGGACAGGGGTTAAGGAGCAGTACTTC. Residues: CASRVRTGVKEQYF.

The chain couples TRBV25-1 to TRBJ2-7; tentatively, D is TRBD2 (6 bases). Germline-derived CDR1 and CDR2 are MGHDK and SYGVNS. Trimming pared 4 bases from V and 2 bases from J, leaving 12 bases between. The CDR3 is made up of 14 amino acids. The CDR3 nucleotides are TGTGCCAGCAGTGCCTCGGGACTTACCTACGAGCAGTACTTC. Translation gives CASSASGLTYEQYF.

This clone has only one observation. The rearrangement uses TRBV4-3 and TRBJ1-3, with unresolved D. The CDR3 is 18 residues long. Trimming removed 0 bases at V and 0 bases at J, with 15 bases between. In germline, CDR1 is LGHNA, CDR2 YSLEER. Here the CDR3 reads CASSQDYPDGFSGNTIYF. The CDR3 nucleotides are TGCGCCAGCAGCCAAGACTACCCGGACGGGTTCTCTGGAAACACCATATATTTT.

The rearrangement links TRBV27 to TRBJ2-7, with TRBD2 matching 10 bases. The CDR3 spans 13 residues. Germline V gives CDR1 MNHEY, CDR2 SMNVEV (reference sequence). V dropped 2 bases and J dropped 7; count of bases not matched to a gene: 2. This CDR3 is CASSLIAGGEQYF. CDR3 DNA: TGTGCCAGCAGTTTAATAGCGGGAGGTGAGCAGTACTTC.

Turning to this clone: Germline is not matched at one junction end, which may reflect a read error. Here the CDR3 reads CASSLRTDPYYEQYF. DNA for the CDR3: TGTGCTAGCAGCCTCAGGACAGACCCCTATTACGAGCAGTACTTC. This chain connects TRBV7-7 to TRBJ2-7; a weak D match, TRBD1 (6 bases). CDR3 length: 15 residues. Germline V gene sequence: CDR1 SSHAT, CDR2 FNYEAQ (reference sequence).

The chain recombines TRBV25-1 with TRBJ1-4; D remains ambiguous. The CDR3 runs 16 residues. Germline CDR1 and CDR2: MGHDK and SYGVNS. V was clipped by 1 base and J by 3 bases, with 12 bases between them. In DNA, the CDR3 is TGTGCCAGCAGTGAATGGTCGGGAAATTCTAATGAAAAACTGTTTTTT. This codes for CASSEWSGNSNEKLFF.

The chain carries TRBV27 and TRBJ1-6, with a tentative D call TRBD1 (5 bases). This CDR3 has 18 amino acids. Germline CDR1 reads MNHEY; CDR2 reads SMNVEV (reference sequence). The V end lost 6 bases, the J end lost 0 bases, and 18 bases lay between the germline ends. CDR3 nucleotides: TGTGCCAGCAGCTGGGGCGGGGTGGGAAGCTCCTATAATTCACCCCTCCACTTT. This translates into CASSWGGVGSSYNSPLHF.

J is TRBJ1-1 and V is TRBV5-6, with D unresolved. This CDR3 spans 12 amino acids. V dropped 7 bases and J dropped 6 bases, with 13 bases sitting between them. CDR1 SGHDT and CDR2 YYEEEE come from the germline V gene. The CDR3 bases are TGTGCCAGCCTAGGCGGACGGGCTGAAGCTTTCTTT. It specifies CASLGGRAEAFF.

CDR3 in amino acids: CASSPLESQGGGTGELFF. In DNA, the CDR3 is TGCGCCAGCAGCCCCCTGGAGAGTCAGGGCGGCGGCACCGGGGAGCTGTTTTTT. The V call is TRBV4-3, the J call TRBJ2-2, with D tentatively TRBD1 (5 bases). Germline V gene data show CDR1 as LGHNA and CDR2 as YSLEER. This CDR3 is built from 18 residues. Trimming cost V 4 bases and J 4 bases, with 22 bases left between them.

The chain uses TRBV7-3 and TRBJ2-3, with TRBD2 as a possible D gene (6 bases). Germline V CDR1 and CDR2: SGHTA, FQGTGA. The CDR3 runs 13 residues. V was pared by 1 base and J by 10 bases, with 12 bases between. The CDR3 nucleotides read TGTGCCAGCAGCTTAAACGGGGGTAGTGCGCAGTATTTT. Translated: CASSLNGGSAQYF. The full variable domain, its missing parts supplied by reference TRBV7-3 and TRBJ2-3, is GAGVSQTPSNKVTEKGKYVELRCDPISGHTALYWYRQSLGQGPEFLIYFQGTGAADDSGLPNDRFFAVRPEGSVSTLKIQRTERGDSAVYLCASSLNGGSAQYFGPGTRLTVL.

The V call is TRBV2, the J call TRBJ2-6; TRBD1 is a possible D gene (6 bases). This CDR3 has 15 amino acids. Germline V gives CDR1 SNHLY, CDR2 FYNNEI. The germline V and J ends were trimmed by 5 bases and 0 bases, with 8 bases remaining between them. CDR3 sequence: CASSTDSSGANVLTF. The CDR3 DNA reads as TGTGCCAGCAGTACGGACAGCTCTGGGGCCAACGTCCTGACTTTC.

The chain carries TRBV27 and TRBJ1-1; D uncertain. The CDR3 totals 13 residues. Trimming stripped 8 bases from V and 2 bases from J, with 12 bases between. The germline gives CDR1 MNHEY, CDR2 SMNVEV (reference sequence). As DNA, the CDR3 is TGTGCCAGCGGCCTAGGTTCCAACACTGAAGCTTTCTTT. Its translation: CASGLGSNTEAFF.

The chain carries TRBV10-3 and TRBJ2-3; 7 nucleotides line up with TRBD2. V shed 2 bases and J 4 bases; nucleotides not matched to a gene: 6. The CDR3 consists of 15 residues. Germline assignment: CDR1 ENHRY and CDR2 SYGVKD. The CDR3 spells CAISEPGRDPDTQYF. Written as DNA, the CDR3 is TGTGCCATCAGTGAGCCAGGGAGGGACCCAGATACGCAGTATTTT.

The chain recombines TRBV4-3 with TRBJ2-1, with 14 bases fitting TRBD2. With 4 bases clipped from V and 5 bases from J, the junction kept 4 bases outside the gene matches. Germline-derived CDR1 and CDR2 are LGHNA and YSLEER. The CDR3 has 16 residues. CDR3 bases: TGCGCCAGCAGCCTCGGGACTAGCGGGAGTAACAATGAGCAGTTCTTC. Its protein is CASSLGTSGSNNEQFF.

The rearrangement uses TRBV4-3 and TRBJ2-5; TRBD2 matches 11 bases. V trimming: 3 bases; J trimming: 5 bases; junction bases outside the gene matches: 5. This CDR3 contains 15 residues. The germline V gene has CDR1 LGHNA and CDR2 YSLEER. The CDR3: CASSQSTSGSETQYF. CDR3 nucleotides: TGCGCCAGCAGCCAGTCCACTAGCGGGAGTGAGACCCAGTACTTC.

V and J are TRBV29-1 and TRBJ2-5; D may be TRBD2 (6 bases). V was pared by 1 base and J by 4 bases, with 10 bases between. Germline assignment: CDR1 SQVTM and CDR2 ANQGSEA. This CDR3 is 13 amino acids long. CDR3 coding DNA: TGCAGCGTTGAAGCGGGAGAAGGAGAGACCCAGTACTTC. This codes for CSVEAGEGETQYF.

In regard to this clone: The junction departs from the called germline gene at one end, perhaps through a read error. The rearrangement uses TRBV5-6 and TRBJ2-3; no firm D call. Germline V gene lookup returns CDR1 SGHDT and CDR2 YYEEEE. CDR3 length: 13 residues. The CDR3 here is CASSLDHTDTQYF. CDR3 sequence (DNA): TGTGCCAGCAGTTTGGACCACACAGATACGCAGTATTTT.